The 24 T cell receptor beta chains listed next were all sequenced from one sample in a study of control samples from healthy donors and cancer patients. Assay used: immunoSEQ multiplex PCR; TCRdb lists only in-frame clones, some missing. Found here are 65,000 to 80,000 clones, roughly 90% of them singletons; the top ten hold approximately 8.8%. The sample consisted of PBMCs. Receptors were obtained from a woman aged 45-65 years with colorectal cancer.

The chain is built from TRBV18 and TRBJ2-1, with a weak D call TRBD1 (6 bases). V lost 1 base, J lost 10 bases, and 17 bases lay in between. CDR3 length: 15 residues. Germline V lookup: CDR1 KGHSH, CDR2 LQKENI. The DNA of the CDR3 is TGTGCCAGCTCACCACAAGATGGGGGCAATGCGGAGCAGTTCTTC. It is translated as CASSPQDGGNAEQFF.

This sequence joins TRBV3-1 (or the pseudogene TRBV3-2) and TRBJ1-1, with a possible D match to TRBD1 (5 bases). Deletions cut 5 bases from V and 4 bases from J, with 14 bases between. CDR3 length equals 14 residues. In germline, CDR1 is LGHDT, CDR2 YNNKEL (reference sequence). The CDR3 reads CASSAGTRSTEAFF. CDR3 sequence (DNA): TGTGCCAGCAGCGCCGGGACGAGGAGCACTGAAGCTTTCTTT.

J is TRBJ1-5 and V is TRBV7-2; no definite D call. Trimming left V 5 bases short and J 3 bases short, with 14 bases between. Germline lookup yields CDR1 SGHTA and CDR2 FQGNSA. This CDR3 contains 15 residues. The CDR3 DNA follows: TGTGCCAGCAGCCCCTCGATTGGTATCAATCAGCCCCAGCATTTT. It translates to CASSPSIGINQPQHF.

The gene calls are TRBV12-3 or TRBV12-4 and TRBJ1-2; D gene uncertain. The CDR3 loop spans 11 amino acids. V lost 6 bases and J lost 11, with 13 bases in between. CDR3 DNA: TGTGCCAGCAGGGAAGACATGTGGTACACCTTC. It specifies CASREDMWYTF.

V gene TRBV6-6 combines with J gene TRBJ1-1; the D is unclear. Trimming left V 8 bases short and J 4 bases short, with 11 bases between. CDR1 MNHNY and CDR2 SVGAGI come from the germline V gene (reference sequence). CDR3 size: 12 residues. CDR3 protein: CASARDGTEAFF. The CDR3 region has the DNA TGTGCCAGCGCAAGGGATGGCACTGAAGCTTTCTTT.

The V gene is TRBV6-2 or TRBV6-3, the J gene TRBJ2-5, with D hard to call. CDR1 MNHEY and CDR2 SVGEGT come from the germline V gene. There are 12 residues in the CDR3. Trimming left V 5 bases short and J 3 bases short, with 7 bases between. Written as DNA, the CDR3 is TGTGCCAGCAGTAGTGGGGAAGAGACCCAGTACTTC. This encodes CASSSGEETQYF.

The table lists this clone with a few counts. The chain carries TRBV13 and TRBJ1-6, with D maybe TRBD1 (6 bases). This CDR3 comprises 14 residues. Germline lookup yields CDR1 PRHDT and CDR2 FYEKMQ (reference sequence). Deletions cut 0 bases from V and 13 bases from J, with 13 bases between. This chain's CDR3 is CASSLGDRQSPLHF. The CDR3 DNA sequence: TGTGCCAGCAGCTTAGGGGACAGACAATCCCCCCTCCACTTT. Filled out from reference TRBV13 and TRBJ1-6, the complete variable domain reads AAGVIQSPRHLIKEKRETATLKCYPIPRHDTVYWYQQGPGQDPQFLISFYEKMQSDKGSIPDRFSAQQFSDYHSELNMSSLELGDSALYFCASSLGDRQSPLHFGNGTRLTVT.

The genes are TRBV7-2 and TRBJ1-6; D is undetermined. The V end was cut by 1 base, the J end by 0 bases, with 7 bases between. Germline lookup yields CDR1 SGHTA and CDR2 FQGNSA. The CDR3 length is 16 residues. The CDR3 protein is CASSLDRSSYNSPLHF. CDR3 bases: TGTGCCAGCAGCTTAGACCGGAGCTCCTATAATTCACCCCTCCACTTT.

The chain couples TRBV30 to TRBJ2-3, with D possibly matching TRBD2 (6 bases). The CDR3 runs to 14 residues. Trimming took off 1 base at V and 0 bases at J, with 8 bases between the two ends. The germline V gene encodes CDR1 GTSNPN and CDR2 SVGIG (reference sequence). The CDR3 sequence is CAWSAGGSTDTQYF. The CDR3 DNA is TGTGCCTGGAGTGCAGGAGGGAGCACAGATACGCAGTATTTT.

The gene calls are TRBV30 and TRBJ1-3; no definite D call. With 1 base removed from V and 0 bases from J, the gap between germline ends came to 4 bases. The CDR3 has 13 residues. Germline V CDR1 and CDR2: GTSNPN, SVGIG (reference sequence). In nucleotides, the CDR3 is TGTGCCTGGAGTGCGGACTCTGGAAACACCATATATTTT. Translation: CAWSADSGNTIYF.

The chain's CDR3 is CASSLSEVRRETQYF. The CDR3 DNA reads as TGTGCCAGCAGCTTGTCGGAGGTCCGACGAGAGACCCAGTACTTC. The genes are TRBV7-7 and TRBJ2-5; perhaps TRBD2 as D (5 bases). The CDR3 has 15 residues. Trimming took 3 bases from V and 4 from J, leaving 15 bases between them. Germline lookup yields CDR1 SSHAT and CDR2 FNYEAQ (reference sequence).

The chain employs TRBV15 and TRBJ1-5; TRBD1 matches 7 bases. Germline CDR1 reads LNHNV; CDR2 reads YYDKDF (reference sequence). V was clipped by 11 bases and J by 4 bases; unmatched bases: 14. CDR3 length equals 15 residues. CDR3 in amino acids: CAAGQLDSRNQPQHF. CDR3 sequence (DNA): TGTGCCGCGGGACAGCTTGATAGTAGGAATCAGCCCCAGCATTTT.

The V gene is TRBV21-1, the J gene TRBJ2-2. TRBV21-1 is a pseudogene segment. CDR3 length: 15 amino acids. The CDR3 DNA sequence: TGTGCCAGCAGCAAACAGGAGTCGAACACCGGGGAGCTGTTTTTT. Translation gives CASSKQESNTGELFF.

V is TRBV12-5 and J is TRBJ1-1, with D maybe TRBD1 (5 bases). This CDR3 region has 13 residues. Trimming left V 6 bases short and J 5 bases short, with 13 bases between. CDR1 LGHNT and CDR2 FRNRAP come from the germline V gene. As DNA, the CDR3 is TGTGCTAGTGGCATGGGGGGATGGACTGAAGCTTTCTTT. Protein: CASGMGGWTEAFF.

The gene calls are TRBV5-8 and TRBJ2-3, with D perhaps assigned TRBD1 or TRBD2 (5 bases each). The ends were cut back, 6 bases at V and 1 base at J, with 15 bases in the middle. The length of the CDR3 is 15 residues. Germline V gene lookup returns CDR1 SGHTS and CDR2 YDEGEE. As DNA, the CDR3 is TGTGCCAGCAACCGACGGGACGGGCGCACAGATACGCAGTATTTT. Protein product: CASNRRDGRTDTQYF.

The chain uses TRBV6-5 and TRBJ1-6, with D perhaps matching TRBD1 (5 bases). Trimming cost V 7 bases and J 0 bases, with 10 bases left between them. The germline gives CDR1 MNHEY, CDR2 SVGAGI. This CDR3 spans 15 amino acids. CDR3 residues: CASTSGSSYNSPLHF. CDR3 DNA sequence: TGTGCCAGCACGTCAGGGAGCTCCTATAATTCACCCCTCCACTTT.

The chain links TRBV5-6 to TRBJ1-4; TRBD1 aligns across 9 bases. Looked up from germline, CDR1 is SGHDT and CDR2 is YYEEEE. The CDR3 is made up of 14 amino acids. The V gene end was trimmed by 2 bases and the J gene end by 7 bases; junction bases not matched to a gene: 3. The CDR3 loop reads CASSLQGAREKLFF. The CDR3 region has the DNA TGTGCCAGCAGCTTACAGGGGGCGCGTGAAAAACTGTTTTTT.

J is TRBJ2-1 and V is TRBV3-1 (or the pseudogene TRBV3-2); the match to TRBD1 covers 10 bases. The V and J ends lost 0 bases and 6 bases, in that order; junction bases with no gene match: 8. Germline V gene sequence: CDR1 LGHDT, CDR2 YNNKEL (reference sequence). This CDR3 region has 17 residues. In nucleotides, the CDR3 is TGTGCCAGCAGCCAAGATAGCGGGACAGGGGTCTTCAATGAGCAGTTCTTC. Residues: CASSQDSGTGVFNEQFF.

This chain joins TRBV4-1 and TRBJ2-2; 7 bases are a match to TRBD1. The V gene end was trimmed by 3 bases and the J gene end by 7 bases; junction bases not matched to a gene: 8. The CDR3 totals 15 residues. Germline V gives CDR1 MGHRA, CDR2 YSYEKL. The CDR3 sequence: CASSHSGTDNGELFF. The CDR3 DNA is TGCGCCAGCAGCCATTCGGGGACAGATAACGGGGAGCTGTTTTTT.

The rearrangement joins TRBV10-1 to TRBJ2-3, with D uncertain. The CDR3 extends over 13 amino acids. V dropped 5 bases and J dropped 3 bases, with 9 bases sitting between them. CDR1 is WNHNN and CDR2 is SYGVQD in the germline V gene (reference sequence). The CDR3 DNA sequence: TGCGCCAGCAGTCGGCAGATGACAGATACGCAGTATTTT. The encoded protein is CASSRQMTDTQYF.

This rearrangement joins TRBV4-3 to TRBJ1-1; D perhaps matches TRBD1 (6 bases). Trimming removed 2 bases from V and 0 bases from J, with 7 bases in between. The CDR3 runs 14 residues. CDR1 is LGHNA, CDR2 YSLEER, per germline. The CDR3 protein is CASSQHRVNTEAFF. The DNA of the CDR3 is TGCGCCAGCAGCCAACACAGGGTGAACACTGAAGCTTTCTTT.

For the CDR3, the DNA is TGTGCCAGCAGGATGGGACAGGGGGACGGGGAGCTGTTTTTT. It is translated as CASRMGQGDGELFF. This chain links TRBV6-5 with TRBJ2-2; 11 bases map to TRBD1. Germline CDR1 MNHEY, CDR2 SVGAGI. CDR3 length equals 14 residues. J gave up 7 bases and V 6 bases, and 4 bases lay outside the gene matches.

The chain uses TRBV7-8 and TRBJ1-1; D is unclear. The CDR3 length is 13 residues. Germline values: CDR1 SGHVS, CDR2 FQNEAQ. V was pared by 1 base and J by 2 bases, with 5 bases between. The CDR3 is CASSLEGNTEAFF. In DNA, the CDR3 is TGTGCCAGCAGCTTAGAGGGTAACACTGAAGCTTTCTTT.

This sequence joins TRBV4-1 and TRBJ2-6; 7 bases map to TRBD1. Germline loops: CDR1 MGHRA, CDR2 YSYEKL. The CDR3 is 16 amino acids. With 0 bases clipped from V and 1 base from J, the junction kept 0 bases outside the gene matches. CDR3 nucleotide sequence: TGCGCCAGCAGCCAAGAGACAGGGTCTGGGGCCAACGTCCTGACTTTC. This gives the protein CASSQETGSGANVLTF.